The source of this T cell receptor (beta chain) is a study of cytomegalovirus exposure and HLA in healthy donors. Study background: Caucasian-associated ancestry cluster membership applied to under 85% of around 400 genotyped donors. Study conclusions and caveats: The majority of TCR sequences were rare, yet some public TCRs appeared in many donors. Equally common other TCR beta chains were less clonally expanded than HLA-associated ones, a later analysis found.

These donors, healthy bone marrow donors, were studied. The CDR3 is made up of 13 amino acids. Trimming stripped 2 bases from V and 4 bases from J, with 5 bases between. Per germline, CDR1 MNHNY and CDR2 SVGAGI (reference sequence). Notes on this clone: No antigen is known for it.

With 60 Vbeta and 13 Jbeta primers, the PCR was carried out. Data came from immunoSEQ multiplex PCR; TCRdb stores just in-frame clones and leaves some out. Of around 130,000 clones listed, 61% are singletons. The sequencing input was PBMCs. This receptor was taken from a male donor in good health and CMV-seronegative. J is TRBJ2-2 and V is TRBV6-6; D possibly corresponds to TRBD1 (5 bases). The DNA of the CDR3 is TGTGCCAGCAGTTACAGGGGCACCGGGGAGCTGTTTTTT. Its translation: CASSYRGTGELFF.